This TCR beta chain was retrieved from a study of blood T cell repertoires in COVID-19. Study-level background: Samples came from the United States, Italy and Spain, spanning acute and convalescent COVID-19.

Per the study methods: Amplification with reference gene primers provided the estimates of nucleated cell counts. Clones were sequenced by immunoSEQ multiplex PCR, and TCRdb holds only the in-frame ones, with some missing. V and J calls and clone size are as listed in that table; D and trimming were resolved from the DNA. The table shows 360,000 or so clones, with 85% to 90% occurring only once. The sequencing sample was made of peripheral blood. This sequence was found in a man in his late teens or twenties with active or convalescent COVID-19.

For the CDR3, the DNA is TGCGCCAGCAGCTCACCCCTGGCGGGGTACAATGAGCAGTTCTTC. As protein: CASSSPLAGYNEQFF. V is TRBV5-1 and J is TRBJ2-1; D may be TRBD2 (6 bases). Trimming removed 3 bases at V and 4 bases at J, with 14 bases between. There are 15 residues in the CDR3. Germline V gives CDR1 SGHRS, CDR2 YFSETQ.